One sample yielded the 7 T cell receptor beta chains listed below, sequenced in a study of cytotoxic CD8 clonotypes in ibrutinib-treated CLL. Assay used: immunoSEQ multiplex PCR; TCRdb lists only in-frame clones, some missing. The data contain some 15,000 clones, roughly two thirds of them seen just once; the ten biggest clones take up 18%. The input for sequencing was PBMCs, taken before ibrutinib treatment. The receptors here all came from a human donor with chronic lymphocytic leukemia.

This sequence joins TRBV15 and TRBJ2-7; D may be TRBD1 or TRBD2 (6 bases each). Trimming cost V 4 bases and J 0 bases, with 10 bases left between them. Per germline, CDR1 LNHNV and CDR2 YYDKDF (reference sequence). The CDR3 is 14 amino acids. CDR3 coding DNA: TGTGCCACCAGCAAGGGGGGAAGCTCCTACGAGCAGTACTTC. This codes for CATSKGGSSYEQYF.

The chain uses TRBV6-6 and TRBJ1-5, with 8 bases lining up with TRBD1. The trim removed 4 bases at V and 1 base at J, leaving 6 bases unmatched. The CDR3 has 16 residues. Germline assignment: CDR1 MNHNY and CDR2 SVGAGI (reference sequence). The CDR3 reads CASSSPDRGSNQPQHF. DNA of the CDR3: TGTGCCAGCAGTTCGCCAGACAGGGGAAGCAATCAGCCCCAGCATTTT.

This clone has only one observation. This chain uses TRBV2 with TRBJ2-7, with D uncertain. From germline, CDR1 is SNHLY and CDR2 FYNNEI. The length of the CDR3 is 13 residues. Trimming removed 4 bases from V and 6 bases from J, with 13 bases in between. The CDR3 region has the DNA TGTGCCAGCAGTGGAACCCCGGAGAGCGAGCAGTACTTC. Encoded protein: CASSGTPESEQYF.

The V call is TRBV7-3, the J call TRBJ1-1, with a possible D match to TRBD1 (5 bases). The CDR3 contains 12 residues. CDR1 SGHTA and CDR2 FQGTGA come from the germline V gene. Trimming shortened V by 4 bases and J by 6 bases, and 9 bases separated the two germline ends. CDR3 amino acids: CASSSQGAEAFF. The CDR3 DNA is TGTGCCAGCAGCTCCCAGGGCGCTGAAGCTTTCTTT.

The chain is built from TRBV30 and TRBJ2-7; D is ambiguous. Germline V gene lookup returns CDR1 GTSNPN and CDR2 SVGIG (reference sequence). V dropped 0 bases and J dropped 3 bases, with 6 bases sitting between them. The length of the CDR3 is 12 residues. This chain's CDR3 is CAWSVQGYEQYF. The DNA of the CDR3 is TGTGCCTGGAGTGTACAAGGCTACGAGCAGTACTTC.

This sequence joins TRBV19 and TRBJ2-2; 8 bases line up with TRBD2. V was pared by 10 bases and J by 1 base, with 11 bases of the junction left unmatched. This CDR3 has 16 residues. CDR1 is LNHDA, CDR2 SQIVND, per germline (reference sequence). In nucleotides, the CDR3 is TGTGCCACTAGGACTAGCCAAACTGTGAACACCGGGGAGCTGTTTTTT. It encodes CATRTSQTVNTGELFF.

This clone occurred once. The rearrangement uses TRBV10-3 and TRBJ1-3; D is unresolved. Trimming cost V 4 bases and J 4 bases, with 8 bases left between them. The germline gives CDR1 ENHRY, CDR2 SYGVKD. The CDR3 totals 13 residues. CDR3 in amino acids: CAISGQQGNTIYF. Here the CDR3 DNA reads TGTGCCATCAGTGGTCAACAGGGAAACACCATATATTTT.